This TCR beta chain emerged from a study of Graves' ophthalmopathy and Graves' hyperthyroidism. Background on the study: Hyperthyroidism was considered stable when no ophthalmopathy appeared within 18 months of follow-up.

Whole-study results and caveats: Sensitivity of roughly 88% and specificity of roughly 80% were achieved when a 13-signature model separated ophthalmopathy from stable hyperthyroidism. Detection in blood was also observed for most expanded thyroid clonotypes above 0.001 frequency.

This CDR3 is built from 13 residues. The germline V and J ends were trimmed by 8 bases and 5 bases, with 15 bases remaining between them. For repertoire sequencing, the TCR beta CDR3 regions were amplified from RNA transcripts. HTBI-primed first-round RT-PCR preceded second-round multiplex PCR. TCRdb reprocessed the multiplex PCR reads with MiXCR, giving one entry per CDR3 protein. The table has 560,000 or so distinct CDR3 sequences, 35% to 40% seen once; the top ten hold less than 4.5%. Comment on this clonotype: Its target is unknown.

The chain uses TRBV12-3 or TRBV12-4 and TRBJ2-5; D assignment may be TRBD1 or TRBD2 (6 bases each). This receptor was identified in an adult man with Graves' hyperthyroidism. Source material: peripheral blood or thyroid tissue (not recorded which). The CDR3 sequence is CASHSQGRETQYF. The CDR3 nucleotides are TGTGCCAGCCATTCCCAGGGGAGGGAGACCCAGTACTTC.